The entry below gives a single TCR beta chain sequence along with its context. Its matching antigen is unknown. The data are from a study of T cells in tuberculosis. Points from the study as a whole: GEM motif frequencies gave more than 65% accuracy; the GMM repertoire gave roughly 85%.

Assay used: immunoSEQ multiplex PCR; TCRdb lists only in-frame clones, some missing. The data show some 31,000 clones, less than 97% seen once. J lost 1 base, V lost 4 bases, and 23 bases had no gene match. The CDR3 has 22 residues. Per the germline V gene, CDR1 is PRHDT and CDR2 is FYEKMQ (reference sequence). The TCR was taken from a donor aged 10-30 years with latent tuberculosis or without tuberculosis infection. This chain uses TRBV13 with TRBJ2-1; 9 bases fit TRBD1. Sequencing was performed on PBMCs. CDR3 in amino acids: CASSSRDRESEGAERSYNEQFF. CDR3 sequence (DNA): TGTGCCAGCAGCTCCCGGGACAGGGAATCCGAGGGGGCGGAAAGATCCTACAATGAGCAGTTCTTC.